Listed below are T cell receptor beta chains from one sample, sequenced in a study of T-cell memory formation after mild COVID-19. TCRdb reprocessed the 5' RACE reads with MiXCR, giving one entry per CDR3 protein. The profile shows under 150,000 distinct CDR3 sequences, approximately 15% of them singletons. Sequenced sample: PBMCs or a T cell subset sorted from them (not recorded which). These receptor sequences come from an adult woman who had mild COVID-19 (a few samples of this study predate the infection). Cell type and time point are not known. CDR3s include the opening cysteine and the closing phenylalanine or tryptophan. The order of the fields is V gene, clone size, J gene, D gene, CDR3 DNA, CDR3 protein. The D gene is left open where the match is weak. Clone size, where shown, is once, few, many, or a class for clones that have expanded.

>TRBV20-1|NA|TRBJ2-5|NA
TGCAGTGCTACCGGGCCCCCGGTGACCCAGTACTTC
CSATGPPVTQYF
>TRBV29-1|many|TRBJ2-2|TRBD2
TGCAGCGTTGAAGAATCCGGGACTAGCGGAACCGGGGAGCTGTTTTTT
CSVEESGTSGTGELFF
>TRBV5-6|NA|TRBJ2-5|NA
TGTGCCAGCAGCTTCTCCGCCGGGGAGACCCAGTACTTC
CASSFSAGETQYF
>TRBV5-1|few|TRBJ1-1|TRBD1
TGCGCCAGCAGCTTAACAGGGGGCCAAGGCGTAACTGAAGCTTTCTTT
CASSLTGGQGVTEAFF
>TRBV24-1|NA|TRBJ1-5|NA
TGTGCCACCAGTGATTCGGATCAGCCCCAGCATTTT
CATSDSDQPQHF
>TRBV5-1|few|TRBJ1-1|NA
TGCGCCAGCAGCTTCGGACTAAGAATGAACACTGAAGCTTTCTTT
CASSFGLRMNTEAFF
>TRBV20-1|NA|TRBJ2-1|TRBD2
TGCAGTGCTAGAGTTGACCCTAGCGGGATCTACAATGAGCAGTTCTTC
CSARVDPSGIYNEQFF
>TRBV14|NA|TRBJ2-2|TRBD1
TGTGCCAGCAGCCAATGGACAGGGGCAAGCGGGGAGCTGTTTTTT
CASSQWTGASGELFF
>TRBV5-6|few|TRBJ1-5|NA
TGTGCCAGCAGCTTCGGGACCCCGTCCAATCAGCCCCAGCATTTT
CASSFGTPSNQPQHF
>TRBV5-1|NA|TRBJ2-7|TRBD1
TGCGCCAGCAGCTTGGCGCGGACAGGGGGCGACGAGCAGTACTTC
CASSLARTGGDEQYF
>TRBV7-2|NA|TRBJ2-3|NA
TGTGCCAGCAGAAAACAGGTGGCAGATACGCAGTATTTT
CASRKQVADTQYF
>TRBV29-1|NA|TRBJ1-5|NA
TGCAGCGTTTCCGGGCCGAACTTCAATCAGCCCCAGCATTTT
CSVSGPNFNQPQHF
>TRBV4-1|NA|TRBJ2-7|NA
TGCGCCAGCAGCCAAACCGGAGACTACGAGCAGTACTTC
CASSQTGDYEQYF
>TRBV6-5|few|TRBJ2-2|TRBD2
TGTGCCAGCAGCACTGCCGGCGGGAGAAAAACCGGGGAGCTGTTTTTT
CASSTAGGRKTGELFF
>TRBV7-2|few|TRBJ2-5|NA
TGTGCCAGCAGCTTAGTAGAGGGGTTAGCGGCCTTAGGAACCCAGTACTTC
CASSLVEGLAALGTQYF
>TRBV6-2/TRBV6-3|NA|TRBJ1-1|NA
TGTGCCAGCCGGGACCTCCCAGCTGAAGCTTTCTTT
CASRDLPAEAFF
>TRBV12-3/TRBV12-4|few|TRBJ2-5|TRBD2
TGTGCCAGCAGAAGGACTAGCGGGAGTTATGGGACCCAGTACTTC
CASRRTSGSYGTQYF
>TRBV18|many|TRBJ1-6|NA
TGTGCCAGCTCACCGGACCGATTTAATTCACCCCTCCACTTT
CASSPDRFNSPLHF
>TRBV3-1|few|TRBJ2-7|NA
TGTGCCAGCAGCCAAGGTCCCGGGGTCTTCTACGAGCAGTACTTC
CASSQGPGVFYEQYF
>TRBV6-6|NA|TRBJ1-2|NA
TGTGCCAGCAGTTCGGACAGTAACTATGGCTACACCTTC
CASSSDSNYGYTF
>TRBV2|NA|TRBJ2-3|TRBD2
TGTGCCAGCAGTGATCCCGGACTAGCAGGGAGGACAGATACGCAGTATTTT
CASSDPGLAGRTDTQYF
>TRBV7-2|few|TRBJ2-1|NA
TGTGCCAGCAGCTTCGCCGTGGGGGGTATCGACAATGAGCAGTTCTTC
CASSFAVGGIDNEQFF
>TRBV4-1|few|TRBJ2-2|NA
TGCGCCAGCAGCCTCAACCGGGACCTCAACACCGGGGAGCTGTTTTTT
CASSLNRDLNTGELFF
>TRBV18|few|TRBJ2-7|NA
TGTGCCAGCTCACCAGCGGTCTCCTACGAGCAGTACTTC
CASSPAVSYEQYF
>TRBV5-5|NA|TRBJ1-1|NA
TGTGCCAGCATACTTGAGCCATCAGTGAACACTGAAGCTTTCTTT
CASILEPSVNTEAFF
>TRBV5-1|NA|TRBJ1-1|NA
TGCGCCAGCAGCCCCGTCACTGGGGATAGTGAAGCTTTCTTT
CASSPVTGDSEAFF
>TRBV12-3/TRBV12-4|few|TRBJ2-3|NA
TGTGCCGGCCCGGGGAGGTCTAGGACTACAGATACGCAGTATTTT
CAGPGRSRTTDTQYF
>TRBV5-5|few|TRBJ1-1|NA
TGTGCCAGCAGCTTGAGGCCAGACCCCTGTGAAGCTTTCTTT
CASSLRPDPCEAFF
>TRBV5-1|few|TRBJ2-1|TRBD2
TGCGCCAGCAGCCCACGGACTAGCGGGAGAATTATATCGGGCGGCAACCCCACCTACAATGAGCAGTTCTTC
CASSPRTSGRIISGGNPTYNEQFF
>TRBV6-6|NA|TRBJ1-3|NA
TGTGCCAGCGGTAGGGGACTAGGAAACACCATATATTTT
CASGRGLGNTIYF
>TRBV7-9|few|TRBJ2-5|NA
TGTGCCAGCAGCCGTGGGGGGAGTCAAGAGACCCAGTACTTC
CASSRGGSQETQYF
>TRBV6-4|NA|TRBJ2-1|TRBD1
TGTGCCAGCAGTGAACAGGGGAATAACTACAATGAGCAGTTCTTC
CASSEQGNNYNEQFF
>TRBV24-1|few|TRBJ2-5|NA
TGTGCCACCAGTGAGGGATGGGACAACCAAGAGACCCAGTACTTC
CATSEGWDNQETQYF
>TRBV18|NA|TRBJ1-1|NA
TGTGCCAGCTCACGGACGGGACGGGGGACTGAAGCTTTCTTT
CASSRTGRGTEAFF
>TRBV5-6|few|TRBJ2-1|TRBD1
TGTGCCAGCAGCTACGGGACAGGGGTAAATGAGCAGTTCTTC
CASSYGTGVNEQFF
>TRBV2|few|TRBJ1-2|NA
TGTGCCAGCAGTGAAAGGCTTTTCTATGGCTACACCTTC
CASSERLFYGYTF
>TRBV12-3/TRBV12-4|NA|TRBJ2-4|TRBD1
TGTGCCAGCACCCTTCAACAGGGACAGGGGGCGCCCAGGCACTTC
CASTLQQGQGAPRHF
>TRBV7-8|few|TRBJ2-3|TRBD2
TGTGCCAGCAGCTTAAGATTAGCGGGGGGGCGTTACACAGATACGCAGTATTTT
CASSLRLAGGRYTDTQYF
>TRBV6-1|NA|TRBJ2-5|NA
TGTGCCAGCAATATCGGGACTGGGTTCGAGACCCAGTACTTC
CASNIGTGFETQYF
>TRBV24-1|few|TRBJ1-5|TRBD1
TGTGCCACCAGTGGCCAGGGGGAGGGTCAGCCCCAGCATTTT
CATSGQGEGQPQHF
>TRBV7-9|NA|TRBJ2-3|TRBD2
TGTGCCAGCAGCTGGGGACTAGCGGGAGGCACAGATACGCAGTATTTT
CASSWGLAGGTDTQYF
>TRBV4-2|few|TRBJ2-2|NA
TGTGCCAGCAGCCAAGATTTCGGCAGGGGTTCGGGGGAGCTGTTTTTT
CASSQDFGRGSGELFF
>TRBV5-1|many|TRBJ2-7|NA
TGCGCCAGCAGCTTGAGGGGGGGCTCCTACGAGCAGTACTTC
CASSLRGGSYEQYF
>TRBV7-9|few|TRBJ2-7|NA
TGTGCCAGCAGCTTAGGAGAAAACAGCCCCTACGAGCAGTACTTC
CASSLGENSPYEQYF
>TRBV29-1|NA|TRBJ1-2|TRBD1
TGCAGCGTTGCAAGGGACAGCAACTATGGCTACACCTTC
CSVARDSNYGYTF
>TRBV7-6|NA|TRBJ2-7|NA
TGTGCCAGCAGCTTAGCACAGGCCGGGACAAAAGGGGGCGAGCAGTACTTC
CASSLAQAGTKGGEQYF
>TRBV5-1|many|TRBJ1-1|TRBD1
TGCGCCAGCAGCAAGGGACAGGGGGCTCAAGGCACTGAAGCTTTCTTT
CASSKGQGAQGTEAFF
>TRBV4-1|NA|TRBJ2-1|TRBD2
TGCGCCAGCAGACTAGCGGGGGGCAATGAGCAGTTCTTC
CASRLAGGNEQFF
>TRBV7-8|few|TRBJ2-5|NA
TGTGCCAGCAGCTCCCAGACCGTTGGGGATCCGGAGACCCAGTACTTC
CASSSQTVGDPETQYF
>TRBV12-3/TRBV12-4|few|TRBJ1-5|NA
TGTGCCAGCGCTCGAGGGGGCAATCAGCCCCAGCATTTT
CASARGGNQPQHF
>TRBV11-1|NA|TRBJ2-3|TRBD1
TGTGCCAGCAGCCCCCGGACAGGTGACTTTGGTACGCAGTATTTT
CASSPRTGDFGTQYF
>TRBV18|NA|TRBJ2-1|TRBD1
TGTGCCAGCTCACCATCCACAGGGGGCCTCACCTACAATGAGCAGTTCTTC
CASSPSTGGLTYNEQFF
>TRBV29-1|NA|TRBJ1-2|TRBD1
TGCAGCGTTGAGGGGACAGGGCGAACTGATTATGGCTACACCTTC
CSVEGTGRTDYGYTF
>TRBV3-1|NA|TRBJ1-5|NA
TGTGCCAGCAGCCAAGTCCCAGGGTTTCAGCCCCAGCATTTT
CASSQVPGFQPQHF